A single sample is the source of the 5 T cell receptor beta chains below, sequenced in a study of blood T cell repertoires in COVID-19. Some clones are missing from TCRdb's copy, which holds only in-frame ones; the method was immunoSEQ multiplex PCR. The sample yields approximately 94,000 clones, 90% to 95% seen once. The sample consisted of peripheral blood. These receptors came from a woman aged 50 to 65 in a cohort sampled during active COVID-19.

The V and J genes are TRBV21-1 and TRBJ2-5; the table's D call TRBD1 went unverified against the DNA. TRBV21-1 is designated a pseudogene. This CDR3 is 14 amino acids long. This chain's CDR3 is CASSRTSYRETQYF. DNA for the CDR3: TGTGCCAGCAGCCGGACATCCTATAGGGAGACCCAGTACTTC.

The chain uses TRBV7-2 and TRBJ1-2; D gene unclear. The CDR3 has 11 residues. Trimming cost V 6 bases and J 4 bases, with 6 bases left between them. Germline CDR1 SGHTA, CDR2 FQGNSA. CDR3 sequence reads: CASSPSYGYTF. CDR3 DNA sequence: TGTGCCAGCAGTCCGTCCTATGGCTACACCTTC.

J is TRBJ2-7 and V is TRBV25-1; 11 bases match TRBD2. This CDR3 contains 16 residues. Germline V gives CDR1 MGHDK, CDR2 SYGVNS. V lost 4 bases, J lost 1 base, and 6 bases stayed unmatched. CDR3 region: CASSGRSGRDSYEQYF. The CDR3 DNA follows: TGTGCCAGCAGTGGTCGTAGCGGGAGGGATTCCTACGAGCAGTACTTC.

This chain connects TRBV29-1 to TRBJ1-1, with D possibly being TRBD1 (5 bases). The V and J ends lost 1 base and 4 bases respectively, with 7 bases between them. This CDR3 has 12 residues. CDR1 SQVTM and CDR2 ANQGSEA come from the germline V gene. The CDR3 DNA is TGCAGCGTTGAAGCGGGGGTCACTGAAGCTTTCTTT. Protein product: CSVEAGVTEAFF. Filled out from reference TRBV29-1 and TRBJ1-1, the complete variable domain reads SAVISQKPSRDICQRGTSLTIQCQVDSQVTMMFWYRQQPGQSLTLIATANQGSEATYESGFVIDKFPISRPNLTFSTLTVSNMSPEDSSIYLCSVEAGVTEAFFGQGTRLTVV.

The rearrangement joins TRBV4-2 to TRBJ2-6, with D possibly being TRBD1 (5 bases). CDR3 size: 16 residues. Germline V gives CDR1 LGHNA, CDR2 YNFKEQ. Trimming shortened V by 0 bases and J by 3 bases, and 9 bases separated the two germline ends. The CDR3 sequence: CASSQDPRGGANVLTF. In nucleotides, the CDR3 is TGTGCCAGCAGCCAAGATCCAAGGGGTGGGGCCAACGTCCTGACTTTC.